One and the same sample provided the 32 T cell receptor beta chains below, sequenced in a study of blood T cell repertoires in COVID-19. TCRdb's table, derived via immunoSEQ multiplex PCR, lists solely in-frame clones and lacks some. This sample has 100,000 to 130,000 clones; approximately 80% occur once, and the top ten carry about 4.3%. The specimen sequenced was peripheral blood. Receptor source: a man in his 70s with acute or convalescent COVID-19.

The chain carries TRBV2 and TRBJ1-4, with 7 bases identical to TRBD1. From germline, CDR1 is SNHLY and CDR2 FYNNEI. With 6 bases clipped from V and 5 bases from J, the junction kept 9 bases outside the gene matches. There are 15 residues in the CDR3. The CDR3 is CASSVLGTENEKLFF. CDR3 nucleotides: TGTGCCAGCAGCGTCCTCGGGACAGAGAATGAAAAACTGTTTTTT.

The gene calls are TRBV21-1 and TRBJ2-7; the table calls TRBD1, which could not be checked here. TRBV21-1 is recorded as a pseudogene. This CDR3 has 16 residues. CDR3 in DNA: TGTGCCAGCAGCAACCTCCCGGACAGGAGCCTACGAGAGCAGTACTTC. The encoded protein is CASSNLPDRSLREQYF.

V gene TRBV13 combines with J gene TRBJ1-1; possible D gene TRBD1, 5 bases. Germline V gene lookup returns CDR1 PRHDT and CDR2 FYEKMQ (reference sequence). The V and J ends lost 3 bases and 2 bases respectively, with 7 bases between them. The CDR3 loop spans 13 amino acids. The CDR3 bases are TGTGCCAGCAGCTTCAGGGATAACACTGAAGCTTTCTTT. Its protein is CASSFRDNTEAFF.

The genes are TRBV24-1 and TRBJ2-1; D may be TRBD2 (7 bases). The CDR3 is made up of 15 amino acids. Germline V gene lookup returns CDR1 KGHDR and CDR2 SFDVKD. V dropped 5 bases and J dropped 7 bases, with 17 bases sitting between them. CDR3 sequence: CATSGPGGPGNEQFF. Here the CDR3 DNA reads TGTGCCACCAGTGGTCCGGGGGGCCCAGGGAATGAGCAGTTCTTC.

The chain joins TRBV29-1 to TRBJ2-1, with 13 bases identical to TRBD2. This CDR3 is 15 amino acids long. Trimming took 1 base from V and 5 from J; bases not matched to a gene: 2. Germline V lookup: CDR1 SQVTM, CDR2 ANQGSEA. CDR3 sequence: CSVEGGLAGDNEQFF. CDR3 coding DNA: TGCAGCGTTGAAGGCGGACTAGCGGGAGACAATGAGCAGTTCTTC.

The genes are TRBV19 and TRBJ2-5; no firm D call. The CDR3 extends over 14 amino acids. V was shortened by 5 bases and J by 3 bases, with 13 bases between the two germline ends. The V gene's germline CDR1 is LNHDA and CDR2 SQIVND (reference sequence). The CDR3, as DNA: TGTGCCAGTAGTCAGGCGAGATGGGAAGAGACCCAGTACTTC. It specifies CASSQARWEETQYF.

As for this clone: At one of its ends the junction is not consistent with the germline gene, which may arise from a read error. The rearrangement links TRBV11-2 to TRBJ1-1; no definite D call. The CDR3 sequence is 14 residues long. Germline CDR1 SGHAT, CDR2 FQNNGV. The DNA for the CDR3 is TGTGCCAGCAGCTTAGATCGTTTGGCCGCGGGGTTGCGCTTT. Amino acids: CASSLDRLAAGLRF.

DNA of the CDR3: TGTGCCAGCAGGTTAGAGAGCTCTGGAAACACCATATATTTT. Encoded protein: CASRLESSGNTIYF. This chain joins TRBV2 and TRBJ1-3; D unresolved. Trimming took 6 bases from V and 0 from J, leaving 9 bases between them. CDR1 is SNHLY and CDR2 is FYNNEI in the germline V gene. The CDR3 is 14 amino acids. Full variable domain (outside the CDR3, taken from reference TRBV2 and TRBJ1-3): EPEVTQTPSHQVTQMGQEVILRCVPISNHLYFYWYRQILGQKVEFLVSFYNNEISEKSEIFDDQFSVERPDGSNFTLKIRSTKLEDSAMYFCASRLESSGNTIYFGEGSWLTVV.

V gene TRBV5-1 combines with J gene TRBJ2-3, with D maybe TRBD1 (5 bases). The CDR3 totals 16 residues. V was pared by 3 bases and J by 4 bases, with 18 bases between. The germline V gene encodes CDR1 SGHRS and CDR2 YFSETQ. For the CDR3, the DNA is TGCGCCAGCAGCTCTAACACAGGTGGTAACTCAGATACGCAGTATTTT. As protein: CASSSNTGGNSDTQYF.

The chain has TRBV20-1 and TRBJ2-7; 7 bases agree with TRBD2. With 3 bases clipped from V and 3 bases from J, the junction kept 8 bases outside the gene matches. The germline V gene encodes CDR1 DFQATT and CDR2 SNEGSKA (reference sequence). There are 14 residues in the CDR3. DNA of the CDR3: TGCAGTGCTAGTCAAGCGGGGAATATCTACGAGCAGTACTTC. Translated, it gives CSASQAGNIYEQYF.

The V call is TRBV3-1 (or the pseudogene TRBV3-2), the J call TRBJ2-2, with 9 bases matching TRBD1. Germline trimming cut 4 bases from V and 0 bases from J; bases unmatched to any gene: 3. Germline V gene lookup returns CDR1 LGHDT and CDR2 YNNKEL (reference sequence). CDR3 length: 16 amino acids. The CDR3: CASSLRTGANTGELFF. The CDR3 DNA is TGTGCCAGCAGCCTCAGGACAGGGGCGAACACCGGGGAGCTGTTTTTT.

The rearrangement joins TRBV2 to TRBJ2-2; weak D call: TRBD2 (6 bases). Trimming left V 5 bases short and J 0 bases short, with 13 bases between. The CDR3 has 16 amino acids. CDR1 SNHLY and CDR2 FYNNEI come from the germline V gene. CDR3 amino acids: CASSPQPGANTGELFF. CDR3 coding DNA: TGTGCCAGCAGTCCCCAGCCGGGGGCGAACACCGGGGAGCTGTTTTTT.

The V gene is TRBV11-3, the J gene TRBJ2-3; tentatively, D is TRBD1 (6 bases). CDR3 length equals 14 residues. Looked up from germline, CDR1 is SGHNT and CDR2 is YENEEA. Trimming took off 5 bases at V and 4 bases at J, with 13 bases between the two ends. The CDR3 bases are TGTGCCAGCAGCCCCCACAGGGCAGCAGATACGCAGTATTTT. It encodes CASSPHRAADTQYF.

The gene calls are TRBV19 and TRBJ2-2; 9 bases are shared with TRBD2. This CDR3 is built from 19 residues. The germline gives CDR1 LNHDA, CDR2 SQIVND (reference sequence). The ends lost 5 bases at V and 10 bases at J; junction bases unmatched: 23. The CDR3 loop reads CASSLSPSRGGLHVEELFF. CDR3 DNA sequence: TGTGCCAGTAGTTTGTCCCCCTCGCGGGGGGGCTTACACGTCGAGGAGCTGTTTTTT.

V gene TRBV27 combines with J gene TRBJ2-1; 10 bases map to TRBD2. The J segment lost 0 bases and the V segment lost 1 base, leaving 3 bases of the junction unmatched. The CDR3 consists of 17 residues. CDR1 and CDR2 from the germline V gene are MNHEY and SMNVEV (reference sequence). In DNA, the CDR3 is TGTGCCAGCAGTTTATTAGCTAGCGGGGGCTCCTACAATGAGCAGTTCTTC. Translated, it gives CASSLLASGGSYNEQFF.

This chain joins TRBV2 and TRBJ1-1, with D tentatively TRBD1 (5 bases). There are 16 residues in the CDR3. The ends were cut back, 4 bases at V and 3 bases at J, with 18 bases in the middle. CDR1 SNHLY and CDR2 FYNNEI come from the germline V gene. The CDR3 DNA reads as TGTGCCAGCAGTGTAATACTCTGGGGCGAGGACACTGAAGCTTTCTTT. It encodes CASSVILWGEDTEAFF.

The V call is TRBV29-1, the J call TRBJ2-3, with 8 bases aligning to TRBD2. J was trimmed by 2 bases and V by 5 bases; bases with no gene match: 12. The CDR3 loop spans 16 amino acids. Germline V gives CDR1 SQVTM, CDR2 ANQGSEA. The CDR3 nucleotides read TGCAGCGTTAAAGGATCGCCGGGGGGGCTCACAGATACGCAGTATTTT. Its translation is CSVKGSPGGLTDTQYF.

The V gene is TRBV29-1, the J gene TRBJ1-2; D gene uncertain. Deletions cut 7 bases from V and 3 bases from J, with 12 bases between. Per germline, CDR1 SQVTM and CDR2 ANQGSEA. The CDR3 covers 12 residues. The CDR3, as DNA: TGCAGCGCACACCCCCAGGACTATGGCTACACCTTC. Protein product: CSAHPQDYGYTF.

The rearrangement joins TRBV6-5 to TRBJ1-3; D gene ambiguous. Trimming stripped 7 bases from V and 2 bases from J, with 15 bases between. Germline CDR1 and CDR2: MNHEY and SVGAGI. The CDR3 covers 15 residues. In DNA, the CDR3 is TGTGCCAGCAAAAACGGGGTTTCGGCTGGAAACACCATATATTTT. Its protein is CASKNGVSAGNTIYF.

The chain is built from TRBV6-6 and TRBJ1-1, with D hard to call. CDR3 size: 11 residues. Germline CDR1 and CDR2: MNHNY and SVGAGI (reference sequence). With 6 bases removed from V and 8 bases from J, the gap between germline ends came to 10 bases. The CDR3 bases are TGTGCCAGCAGCGGGCGGGTCGAAGCTTTCTTT. Encoded protein: CASSGRVEAFF.

The J gene is TRBJ2-3, the V gene TRBV19, with D maybe TRBD2 (6 bases). The V gene's germline CDR1 is LNHDA and CDR2 SQIVND (reference sequence). The germline V and J ends were trimmed by 5 bases and 5 bases, with 11 bases remaining between them. The CDR3 has 13 residues. The CDR3: CASSRDWKDTQYF. CDR3 in DNA: TGTGCCAGTAGTCGGGACTGGAAAGATACGCAGTATTTT. Filled out from reference TRBV19 and TRBJ2-3, the complete variable domain reads DGGITQSPKYLFRKEGQNVTLSCEQNLNHDAMYWYRQDPGQGLRLIYYSQIVNDFQKGDIAEGYSVSREKKESFPLTVTSAQKNPTAFYLCASSRDWKDTQYFGPGTRLTVL.

This sequence joins TRBV6-2 or TRBV6-3 and TRBJ1-2, with unresolved D. V lost 0 bases and J lost 7, with 9 bases in between. The CDR3 totals 13 residues. Germline values: CDR1 MNHEY, CDR2 SVGEGT. The CDR3 reads CASSYSIEAGYTF. Here the CDR3 DNA reads TGTGCCAGCAGTTACTCGATTGAAGCTGGCTACACCTTC.

This rearrangement joins TRBV6-2 or TRBV6-3 to TRBJ2-1; D is ambiguous. Germline values: CDR1 MNHEY, CDR2 SVGEGT. Trimming cost V 0 bases and J 3 bases, with 6 bases left between them. The CDR3 has 14 residues. The CDR3 DNA is TGTGCCAGCAGTTACTCTGTCAACTACAATGAGCAGTTCTTC. Its translation: CASSYSVNYNEQFF.

The chain has TRBV2 and TRBJ1-6; TRBD1 might be the D (5 bases). The V end lost 4 bases, the J end lost 6 bases, and 10 bases lay between the germline ends. The V gene's germline CDR1 is SNHLY and CDR2 FYNNEI. This CDR3 comprises 14 residues. CDR3 residues: CASSGQTPNSPLHF. CDR3 DNA: TGTGCCAGCAGTGGACAGACTCCTAATTCACCCCTCCACTTT.

This sequence joins TRBV11-1 and TRBJ1-3; perhaps TRBD1 as D (6 bases). V was shortened by 5 bases and J by 0 bases, with 8 bases between the two germline ends. The germline CDR1 and CDR2 sequences are SGHAT and FQDESV (reference sequence). This CDR3 has 14 residues. Here the CDR3 DNA reads TGTGCCAGCAGCCGGACAGTCTCTGGAAACACCATATATTTT. It codes for CASSRTVSGNTIYF.

This rearrangement joins TRBV6-1 to TRBJ2-2; D unclear. This CDR3 region has 14 residues. Germline V gene lookup returns CDR1 MNHNS and CDR2 SASEGT. The V and J ends lost 1 base and 4 bases respectively, with 7 bases between them. CDR3 DNA: TGTGCCAGCAGTGAAGGTCCCTCCACCGGGGAGCTGTTTTTT. The encoded protein is CASSEGPSTGELFF.

There are a few counts of this clone. This sequence joins TRBV7-8 and TRBJ2-2; D is uncertain. Germline V gives CDR1 SGHVS, CDR2 FQNEAQ. The V end was cut by 4 bases, the J end by 2 bases, with 20 bases between. This CDR3 is 18 amino acids long. The CDR3 region has the DNA TGTGCCAGCAGCTCACACCGGCGAGGTCTAGTAAACACCGGGGAGCTGTTTTTT. Its translation: CASSSHRRGLVNTGELFF.

The chain carries TRBV6-2 or TRBV6-3 and TRBJ2-7, with D perhaps TRBD1 (5 bases). The V gene's germline CDR1 is MNHEY and CDR2 SVGEGT. V was trimmed by 4 bases and J by 6 bases, leaving 16 bases between them. The CDR3 covers 14 residues. DNA of the CDR3: TGTGCCAGCAGTTGGGCAGGGAAAAAGGGCGAGCAGTACTTC. It codes for CASSWAGKKGEQYF.

The V and J genes are TRBV7-2 and TRBJ2-5; TRBD2 matches at 11 bases. The CDR3 loop spans 17 amino acids. The ends lost 4 bases at V and 5 bases at J; junction bases unmatched: 12. Germline lookup yields CDR1 SGHTA and CDR2 FQGNSA. The CDR3 protein is CASSSVSRLAGLETQYF. CDR3 bases: TGTGCCAGCAGCTCGGTGTCGAGACTAGCGGGATTGGAGACCCAGTACTTC. The complete variable domain, with remaining parts taken from reference TRBV7-2 and TRBJ2-5, reads GAGVSQSPSNKVTEKGKDVELRCDPISGHTALYWYRQSLGQGLEFLIYFQGNSAPDKSGLPSDRFSAERTGGSVSTLTIQRTQQEDSAVYLCASSSVSRLAGLETQYFGPGTRLLVL.

The J gene is TRBJ2-1, the V gene TRBV19, with TRBD2 identical over 12 bases. CDR1 and CDR2 (germline): LNHDA, SQIVND (reference sequence). After removal of 6 bases from V and 7 bases from J, the junction contained 10 bases not matched to a gene. The CDR3 totals 16 residues. CDR3 in amino acids: CASRRLAGAPGNEQFF. In DNA form, the CDR3 reads TGTGCCAGTAGGCGACTAGCGGGGGCCCCTGGGAATGAGCAGTTCTTC.

The V and J genes are TRBV5-3 and TRBJ2-4; the match to TRBD1 covers 8 bases. TRBV5-3 is designated an ORF whose function remains uncertain. V was clipped by 4 bases and J by 12 bases; unmatched bases: 9. The CDR3 runs to 13 residues. The CDR3 DNA sequence: TGTGCCAGAAGCGGGACAGGCTGGCGTGGTCAGTACTTC. Protein product: CARSGTGWRGQYF.

The chain combines TRBV11-3 with TRBJ2-1; perhaps TRBD2 as D (5 bases). Trimming took off 2 bases at V and 8 bases at J, with 10 bases between the two ends. CDR1 is SGHNT, CDR2 YENEEA, per germline. The CDR3 contains 13 residues. The CDR3 DNA reads TGTGCCAGCAGCTTAAAGGAGAGGGATGAGCAGTTCTTC. Translation gives CASSLKERDEQFF.